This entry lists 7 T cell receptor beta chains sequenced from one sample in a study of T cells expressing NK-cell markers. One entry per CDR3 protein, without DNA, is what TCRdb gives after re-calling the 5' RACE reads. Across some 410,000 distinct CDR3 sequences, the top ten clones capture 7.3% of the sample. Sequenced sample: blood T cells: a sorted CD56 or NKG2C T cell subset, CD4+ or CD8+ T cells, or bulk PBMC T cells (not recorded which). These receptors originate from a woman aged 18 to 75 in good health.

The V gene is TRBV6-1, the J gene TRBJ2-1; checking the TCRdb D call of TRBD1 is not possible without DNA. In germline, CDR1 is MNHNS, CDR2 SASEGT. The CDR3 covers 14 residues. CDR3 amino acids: CASTPGGSYNEQFF.

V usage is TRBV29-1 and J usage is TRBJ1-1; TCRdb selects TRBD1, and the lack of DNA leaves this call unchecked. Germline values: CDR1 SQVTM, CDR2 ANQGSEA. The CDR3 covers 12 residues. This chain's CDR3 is CSVGQGSTEAFF.

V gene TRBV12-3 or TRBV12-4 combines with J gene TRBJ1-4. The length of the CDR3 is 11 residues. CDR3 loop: CASGFREKLFF.

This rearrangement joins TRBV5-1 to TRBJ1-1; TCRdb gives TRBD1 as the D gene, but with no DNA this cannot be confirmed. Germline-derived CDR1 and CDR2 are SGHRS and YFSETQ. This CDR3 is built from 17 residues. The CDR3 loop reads CASHPGTKLSIITEAFF.

CDR3 sequence reads: CASSLDGMDTGELFF. The chain joins TRBV5-1 to TRBJ2-2. The CDR3 length is 15 residues. CDR1 is SGHRS, CDR2 YFSETQ, per germline.

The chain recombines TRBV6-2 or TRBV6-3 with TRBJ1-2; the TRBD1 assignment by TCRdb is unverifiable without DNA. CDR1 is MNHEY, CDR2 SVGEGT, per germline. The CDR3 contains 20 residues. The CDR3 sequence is CASTVLGGGTRLRPNYGYTF.

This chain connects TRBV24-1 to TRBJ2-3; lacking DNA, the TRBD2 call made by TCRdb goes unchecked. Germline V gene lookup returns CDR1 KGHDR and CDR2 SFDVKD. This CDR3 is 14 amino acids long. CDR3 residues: CATRAGGPSDTQYF.